The clone carrying this TCR beta chain was counted between two and nine times. Its antigen remains unknown. This specimen belongs to a study of beta chain features in type 1 diabetes. The authors reverse transcribed all of the isolated RNA, so sequencing captured expressed TCRB transcripts. Here immunoSEQ multiplex PCR was the method, and the copy in TCRdb shows in-frame clones only, minus some. The table includes 240,000 or so clones, 20% detected once. General study results and limits: There were fewer insertions and more deletions at the VDJ junctions of type 1 diabetes patients. Compared to healthy donors, patients appeared to have naive, central memory and Treg TCRB repertoires that were more alike. Type 1 diabetes patients showed a moderate but significant shortening of TCRB CDR3s in all four CD4+ subsets.

With V trimmed by 5 bases and J by 0 bases, 9 bases remained unmatched. CDR1 MDHEN and CDR2 SYDVKM come from the germline V gene. The CDR3 sequence is 16 residues long. The collection from each donor was one heparinised blood draw averaging about 116 mL. Sorting of CD4+ naive, central memory, regulatory and stem cell-like memory cells was performed via CD45RO/CCR7/CD25/CD127/CD95/CD27. Sequenced sample: naive CD4+ T cells from blood. The receptor's source is a woman in her 40s with type 1 diabetes. The J gene is TRBJ2-7, the V gene TRBV28, with 8 bases matching TRBD2. Here the CDR3 reads CASSPYTSGSSYEQYF. CDR3 DNA: TGTGCCAGCAGTCCCTACACTAGCGGAAGCTCCTACGAGCAGTACTTC.